This T cell receptor (beta chain) was sequenced for a study of control samples from healthy donors and cancer patients. Sequencing was performed with immunoSEQ multiplex PCR; in TCRdb, only in-frame clones are kept and a portion is missing. The top ten hold approximately 6.8% of the sample, which has approximately 150,000 clones, about 89% seen once. CDR1 and CDR2 (germline): LGHNA, YSLEER. With V trimmed by 9 bases and J by 0 bases, 16 bases remained unmatched. The CDR3 length is 19 residues. V is TRBV4-3 and J is TRBJ2-7; TRBD2 agrees at 14 bases. The specimen was blood. The sequence was obtained from a man aged 18 to 30 in good health. DNA for the CDR3: TGCGCCAGAGGCAAAGGGCTTCGACTAGCGGGGGGGATCTCCTACGAGCAGTACTTC. The encoded protein is CARGKGLRLAGGISYEQYF.